Listed below are T cell receptor beta chains from one sample, sequenced in a study of glioma-infiltrating T cells. TCRdb used MiXCR to reprocess the multiplex PCR reads, holding one entry per CDR3 protein. The sample consists of 100,000 to 150,000 distinct CDR3 sequences, roughly 23% of them appearing once. The sample comprised glioma tissue, nonneoplastic brain tissue, or PBMCs (not recorded which). The origin of the receptors is a human donor with low-grade glioma or glioblastoma, undergoing nonglioma brain surgery, or in good health (not recorded which). Both conserved end residues are part of each CDR3. The order of the fields is J gene, clone size, D gene, V gene, CDR3 protein, CDR3 DNA. D genes are given only for firm matches. Not all rows give a size; the values are once, few, many and, for expanded clones, a class.

TRBJ2-1	many	TRBD2	TRBV29-1	CSVSPGLAGESEQFF	TGCAGCGTGTCACCGGGACTAGCGGGAGAAAGTGAGCAGTTCTTC
TRBJ2-7	NA	NA	TRBV6-5	CATRDSPHNEQYF	TGTGCCACTAGGGACTCTCCCCACAATGAGCAGTACTTC
TRBJ2-1	many	NA	TRBV12-3/TRBV12-4	CASSRRGTPVDEQFF	TGTGCCAGCAGCCGCAGGGGTACCCCAGTCGATGAGCAGTTCTTC
TRBJ2-1	once	TRBD1	TRBV29-1	CSIRDSPANGQFF	TGCAGCATTCGGGACAGCCCCGCCAATGGGCAGTTCTTC
TRBJ2-7	few	TRBD2	TRBV29-1	CSVGLALSYEQYF	TGCAGCGTGGGACTAGCGCTCTCCTACGAGCAGTACTTC
TRBJ2-5	NA	NA	TRBV28	CASISRLQETQYF	TGTGCCAGCATTTCCCGACTCCAAGAGACCCAGTACTTC
TRBJ2-1	many	TRBD2	TRBV19	CASSPTQLAIEQFF	TGTGCCAGTAGTCCCACCCAACTAGCGATTGAGCAGTTCTTC
TRBJ2-3	many	TRBD2	TRBV7-8	CASSFFRTSGNLRRTDTQYF	TGTGCCAGCAGCTTTTTCCGGACTAGCGGGAATTTAAGGAGGACAGATACGCAGTATTTT
TRBJ2-1	many	TRBD2	TRBV7-9	CASSSLAGASNEQFF	TGTGCCAGCAGCTCCCTAGCGGGAGCGTCCAATGAGCAGTTCTTC
TRBJ2-3	NA	NA	TRBV7-2	CASSSGLDTQYF	TGTGCCAGCAGCTCTGGACTAGATACGCAGTATTTT
TRBJ2-1	NA	NA	TRBV20-1	CSALLALSYNGQFF	TGCAGTGCTCTCCTAGCGCTCTCATACAATGGGCAGTTCTTC
TRBJ2-7	NA	NA	TRBV28	CASSSPGVGTGEQYF	TGTGCCAGCAGTTCCCCTGGAGTGGGTACAGGAGAGCAGTACTTC
TRBJ1-1	many	NA	TRBV14	CASSQAGPLNTEAFF	TGTGCCAGCAGCCAAGCGGGGCCCTTGAACACTGAAGCTTTCTTT
TRBJ2-1	many	TRBD2	TRBV5-1	CASSFSSGPLYNEQFF	TGCGCCAGCAGCTTCTCTAGCGGTCCTCTTTACAATGAGCAGTTCTTC
TRBJ2-7	few	NA	TRBV7-3	CASSYQGITYEQYF	TGTGCCAGCAGCTATCAGGGGATCACTTACGAGCAGTACTTC
TRBJ2-5	many	NA	TRBV7-6	CASSSVREETQYF	TGTGCCAGCAGCTCTGTACGGGAGGAGACCCAGTACTTC
TRBJ1-2	many	NA	TRBV20-1	CSARDLAHYGYTF	TGCAGTGCTAGAGATCTGGCACACTATGGCTACACCTTC
TRBJ1-2	many	TRBD1	TRBV7-3	CASSFTGGLNYGYTF	TGTGCCAGCAGCTTTACAGGGGGTCTTAACTATGGCTACACCTTC
TRBJ2-7	many	NA	TRBV18	CASSSSTGEQYF	TGTGCCAGCTCATCTAGCACGGGGGAGCAGTACTTC
TRBJ2-3	few	TRBD2	TRBV20-1	CSADGGLAGVDTQYF	TGCAGTGCTGATGGTGGGCTAGCGGGAGTAGATACGCAGTATTTT
TRBJ2-1	many	TRBD2	TRBV6-1	CASSLTSGSGIEQFF	TGTGCCAGCAGTTTGACTAGCGGGAGTGGTATTGAGCAGTTCTTC
TRBJ1-2	few	TRBD1	TRBV11-2	CASSYSTGTSYGYTF	TGTGCCAGCAGCTATTCGACAGGGACCTCCTATGGCTACACCTTC
TRBJ2-1	many	NA	TRBV29-1	CSGGTSQGDEQFF	TGCAGCGGTGGGACATCGCAGGGAGATGAGCAGTTCTTC
TRBJ2-3	many	TRBD1	TRBV6-1	CASSSGTGGHTDTQYF	TGTGCCAGCAGCTCCGGGACAGGGGGCCACACAGATACGCAGTATTTT
TRBJ1-2	few	NA	TRBV29-1	CSVETEFYGYTF	TGCAGCGTAGAGACAGAGTTCTATGGCTACACCTTC
TRBJ1-5	many	NA	TRBV20-1	CSAKAGFQPQHF	TGCAGTGCTAAAGCAGGGTTTCAGCCCCAGCATTTT
TRBJ1-3	many	TRBD1	TRBV5-1	CASSLVFGTGSNTIYF	TGCGCCAGCAGCTTGGTATTCGGGACAGGGTCCAACACCATATATTTT
TRBJ2-2	many	NA	TRBV7-2	CASSLAINTGELFF	TGTGCCAGCAGCTTAGCAATTAACACCGGGGAGCTGTTTTTT
TRBJ2-1	many	NA	TRBV20-1	CSASQAGYNEQFF	TGCAGTGCTAGTCAAGCTGGGTACAATGAGCAGTTCTTC
TRBJ2-3	few	NA	TRBV12-3/TRBV12-4	CASSLTGGGSSTDTQYF	TGTGCCAGCAGTTTAACCGGCGGCGGATCTAGCACAGATACGCAGTATTTT
TRBJ2-7	many	NA	TRBV27	CASSFRGLGEQYF	TGTGCCAGCAGTTTCAGGGGACTTGGGGAGCAGTACTTC
TRBJ1-1	many	TRBD1	TRBV2	CASRADRAEAFF	TGTGCCAGCAGGGCGGACAGGGCTGAAGCTTTCTTT
TRBJ2-1	many	TRBD1	TRBV6-1	CASRETGGSYNEQFF	TGTGCCAGCAGAGAAACAGGGGGCTCCTACAATGAGCAGTTCTTC
TRBJ2-3	many	NA	TRBV6-2/TRBV6-3	CASSYSIPQDGTDTQYF	TGTGCCAGCAGTTACTCGATTCCACAGGATGGGACAGATACGCAGTATTTT
TRBJ2-1	many	TRBD1	TRBV20-1	CSARRGPNEQFF	TGCAGTGCTAGAAGGGGGCCGAATGAGCAGTTCTTC
TRBJ1-1	many	NA	TRBV6-1	CASSPRGDTEAFF	TGTGCCAGCAGTCCCAGGGGAGACACTGAAGCTTTCTTT
TRBJ2-7	many	NA	TRBV29-1	CSVEDTHGATYEQYF	TGCAGCGTTGAAGATACTCACGGGGCCACCTACGAGCAGTACTTC
TRBJ2-3	many	NA	TRBV6-1	CASRPPGTPTDTQYF	TGTGCCAGCAGGCCACCGGGAACCCCCACAGATACGCAGTATTTT
TRBJ2-1	few	NA	TRBV4-2	CASQVNRNVYNEQFF	TGTGCCAGCCAAGTGAACAGAAATGTTTACAATGAGCAGTTCTTC
TRBJ2-3	NA	TRBD2	TRBV3-1	CASSQETSGGTDTQYF	TGTGCCAGCAGCCAAGAAACTAGCGGAGGCACAGATACGCAGTATTTT
TRBJ2-1	NA	NA	TRBV4-3	CASSRVLEQFF	TGCGCCAGCAGTCGGGTACTTGAGCAGTTCTTC
TRBJ1-2	once	NA	TRBV5-1	CASSLFNPENGYTF	TGCGCCAGCAGCCTCTTCAACCCGGAAAATGGCTACACCTTC
TRBJ2-6	many	TRBD1	TRBV7-2	CASSLERQGYSGANVLTF	TGTGCCAGCAGCTTAGAGAGACAGGGTTACTCTGGGGCCAACGTCCTGACTTTC
TRBJ2-4	NA	NA	TRBV7-2	CASRPQTNKNIQYF	TGTGCCAGCAGGCCCCAAACCAACAAAAACATTCAGTACTTC
TRBJ2-7	few	TRBD1	TRBV5-6	CASTRDRGQRQYF	TGTGCCAGCACTCGGGACAGGGGGCAGAGGCAGTACTTC
TRBJ2-7	many	TRBD1	TRBV6-4	CASSFTCRRDRAGQRRDEQYF	TGTGCCAGCAGTTTCACTTGTCGCCGGGACAGGGCGGGCCAGAGGAGGGACGAGCAGTACTTC
TRBJ1-1	many	NA	TRBV15	CATSRGDGNEAFF	TGTGCCACCAGCAGAGGGGACGGTAATGAAGCTTTCTTT
TRBJ1-2	few	NA	TRBV4-3	CASSQGTQHWNYTF	TGCGCCAGCAGCCAAGGGACCCAACACTGGAACTACACCTTC
TRBJ2-7	NA	NA	TRBV4-1	CASSMTRVPPYEQYF	TGCGCCAGCAGCATGACCAGGGTCCCGCCCTACGAGCAGTACTTC
TRBJ2-5	NA	NA	TRBV19	CASSIDKRETQYF	TGTGCCAGTAGTATAGATAAACGGGAGACCCAGTACTTC
TRBJ2-2	few	TRBD1	TRBV7-2	CASSLGGQGTGELFF	TGTGCCAGCAGCTTGGGGGGACAGGGGACCGGGGAGCTGTTTTTT
TRBJ2-2	NA	NA	TRBV29-1	CSAGTVNTGELFF	TGCAGCGCCGGGACGGTGAACACCGGGGAGCTGTTTTTT
TRBJ2-3	many	TRBD2	TRBV12-3/TRBV12-4	CASSLAGRRDTQYF	TGTGCCAGCAGTCTAGCGGGAAGGAGAGATACGCAGTATTTT
TRBJ2-7	NA	NA	TRBV6-1	CASSYLGRDPYEQYF	TGTGCCAGCAGTTATCTGGGACGGGACCCCTACGAGCAGTACTTC